The 30 T cell receptor beta chains below all came from one sample that was sequenced in a study of T cells in localized non-small cell lung cancer. Assay: immunoSEQ multiplex PCR; the TCRdb copy retains only in-frame clones and omits some. The sample has about 7,000 clones; around 50% are singletons. The sequencing here drew on lymph node tissue, taken before any cancer treatment. The source is a female donor aged 60 or older with stage I lung adenocarcinoma.

This chain links TRBV19 with TRBJ1-1; 7 nucleotides match TRBD1. Germline V gene sequence: CDR1 LNHDA, CDR2 SQIVND (reference sequence). CDR3 length: 20 amino acids. V dropped 3 bases and J dropped 0; count of bases not matched to a gene: 19. CDR3 in DNA: TGTGCCAGTAGTATGGGGAATAGGAGGGGGCAAAATTTTATGAACACTGAAGCTTTCTTT. Amino acids: CASSMGNRRGQNFMNTEAFF.

Only one count was recorded for this clone. An end of the junction does not agree with germline; a read error may underlie this. This chain joins TRBV28 and TRBJ2-7; D is perhaps TRBD2 (5 bases). In germline, CDR1 is MDHEN, CDR2 SYDVKM. This CDR3 has 14 amino acids. The CDR3 reads CANSKRSGSPTQYF. The DNA for the CDR3 is TGTGCCAACAGTAAACGGTCGGGGTCGCCCACGCAGTACTTC. The entire variable domain, with the rest obtained from reference TRBV28 and TRBJ2-7, is as follows: DVKVTQSSRYLVKRTGEKVFLECVQDMDHENMFWYRQDPGLGLRLIYFSYDVKMKEKGDIPEGYSVSREKKERFSLILESASTNQTSMYLCANSKRSGSPTQYFGPGTRLTVT.

The V gene is TRBV28, the J gene TRBJ1-5; tentative D call: TRBD1 (5 bases). V was shortened by 0 bases and J by 2 bases, with 11 bases between the two germline ends. The CDR3 loop spans 16 amino acids. The germline V gene has CDR1 MDHEN and CDR2 SYDVKM. DNA for the CDR3: TGTGCCAGCAGTTTATGGGGCAGGGTTGGCAATCAGCCCCAGCATTTT. Translating it yields CASSLWGRVGNQPQHF.

V is TRBV28 and J is TRBJ2-2, with TRBD2 matching over 13 bases. The CDR3 is 16 residues long. From germline, CDR1 is MDHEN and CDR2 SYDVKM. Trimming at V came to 4 bases and at J to 6 bases, leaving 5 bases not matched to a gene. CDR3 coding DNA: TGTGCCAGCAGTTCCTTGGGACTAGCGGGATCCGGGGAGCTGTTTTTT. This gives the protein CASSSLGLAGSGELFF.

J is TRBJ2-5 and V is TRBV6-8, with D perhaps TRBD1 (5 bases). CDR3 length: 15 amino acids. The V end was cut by 5 bases, the J end by 1 base, with 14 bases between. The germline V gene has CDR1 MNHGY and CDR2 SAAAGT. The CDR3 DNA sequence: TGTGCCAGCAGTGCGTCCCAGGGTGCCCAAGAGACCCAGTACTTC. Translation gives CASSASQGAQETQYF.

The rearrangement links TRBV6-8 to TRBJ1-1; D is uncertain. V was pared by 5 bases and J by 1 base, with 5 bases between. Germline V gives CDR1 MNHGY, CDR2 SAAAGT. This CDR3 is built from 12 residues. The CDR3 sequence is CASSERNTEAFF. The CDR3 coding sequence is TGTGCCAGCAGTGAGAGGAACACTGAAGCTTTCTTT.

The table lists this clone with a few counts. V usage is TRBV1 and J usage is TRBJ1-3. TRBV1 represents a pseudogene. The CDR3 sequence is 17 residues long. CDR3: CASSHSSGPAPGNTIYF. The CDR3 coding sequence is TGCGCCAGCAGCCATTCCAGCGGCCCGGCACCTGGAAACACCATATATTTT.

This clone has more than one count but fewer than ten. The rearrangement joins TRBV9 to TRBJ1-1; possibly TRBD1 for D (6 bases). Germline CDR1 SGDLS, CDR2 YYNGEE. The CDR3 runs to 17 residues. Deletions cut 2 bases from V and 1 base from J, with 18 bases between. CDR3 in amino acids: CASSVGLMRGANTEAFF. The CDR3 coding sequence is TGTGCCAGCAGCGTGGGTCTTATGCGGGGGGCGAACACTGAAGCTTTCTTT.

There are a few counts of this clone. The CDR3 coding sequence is TGTGCCAGCAGGGGCCGGCGGGGGCAATACAATGAGCAGTTCTTC. Translated, it gives CASRGRRGQYNEQFF. The chain has TRBV6-8 and TRBJ2-1, with D maybe TRBD2 (7 bases). The V gene lost 6 bases and the J gene lost 4 bases, with 16 bases spanning the gap. CDR3 length equals 15 residues. Germline-derived CDR1 and CDR2 are MNHGY and SAAAGT.

The gene calls are TRBV18 and TRBJ2-2; no clear D gene. V was shortened by 3 bases and J by 5 bases, with 13 bases between the two germline ends. Germline V gene data show CDR1 as KGHSH and CDR2 as LQKENI. The CDR3 covers 15 residues. This CDR3 reads CASSPTVVNTGELFF. Here the CDR3 DNA reads TGTGCCAGCTCACCGACCGTCGTGAATACCGGGGAGCTGTTTTTT.

The CDR3 loop is CAWSKPLTLPAGNTIYF. CDR3 bases: TGTGCCTGGAGCAAACCCCTGACTCTACCGGCTGGAAACACCATATATTTT. This rearrangement joins TRBV30 to TRBJ1-3; no clear D gene. The CDR3 consists of 17 residues. The germline gives CDR1 GTSNPN, CDR2 SVGIG (reference sequence). The V and J ends lost 3 bases and 2 bases respectively, with 20 bases between them.

This clone ranks as medium-sized. The chain couples TRBV1 to TRBJ2-5. TRBV1 is noted as a pseudogene. CDR3 size: 14 residues. DNA for the CDR3: TGCGCCAGCAGCCAAGATCGATCTGGGGAGACCCAGTACTTC. The encoded protein is CASSQDRSGETQYF.

V is TRBV15 and J is TRBJ1-6; D uncertain. The germline V and J ends were trimmed by 0 bases and 13 bases, with 13 bases remaining between them. From germline, CDR1 is LNHNV and CDR2 YYDKDF (reference sequence). The CDR3 runs to 14 residues. The CDR3 region is CATSRDFGDFPLHF. For the CDR3, the DNA is TGTGCCACCAGCAGAGATTTTGGGGATTTCCCCCTCCACTTT.

This clone was observed a few times. The rearrangement uses TRBV6-7 and TRBJ2-1; 7 bases fit TRBD2. TRBV6-7 is assigned to the ORF class and has an uncertain function. Trimming at V came to 2 bases and at J to 4 bases, leaving 5 bases not matched to a gene. The CDR3 is made up of 15 amino acids. CDR3 loop: CASSYRGGLYNEQFF. CDR3 bases: TGTGCCAGCAGTTACCGCGGGGGACTTTACAATGAGCAGTTCTTC.

Only a few counts were recorded for this clone. The chain combines TRBV2 with TRBJ2-3, with 11 bases matching TRBD2. Germline-derived CDR1 and CDR2 are SNHLY and FYNNEI. The CDR3 consists of 17 residues. V shed 2 bases, J shed 1 base, and the junction held 5 bases outside the gene matches. The CDR3 spells CASSEPRLAGRTDTQYF. For the CDR3, the DNA is TGTGCCAGCAGTGAACCTCGACTAGCGGGGCGCACAGATACGCAGTATTTT.

The chain carries TRBV15 and TRBJ2-1; a weak D match, TRBD2 (6 bases). CDR1 is LNHNV and CDR2 is YYDKDF in the germline V gene (reference sequence). Trimming cost V 4 bases and J 5 bases, with 15 bases left between them. This CDR3 has 15 residues. DNA for the CDR3: TGTGCCACCAGCACTGCGGGGATTCGGGACAATGAGCAGTTCTTC. This translates into CATSTAGIRDNEQFF.

Within the sample, this clone is medium-sized. V usage is TRBV11-3 and J usage is TRBJ1-2; no reliable D call. Germline values: CDR1 SGHNT, CDR2 YENEEA. The CDR3 sequence is 14 residues long. V lost 2 bases, J lost 0 bases, and 7 bases lay in between. The CDR3 nucleotides read TGTGCCAGCAGCTTAAAAACAGCTAACTATGGCTACACCTTC. It is translated as CASSLKTANYGYTF.

The chain uses TRBV30 and TRBJ2-5, with D perhaps TRBD2 (6 bases). Trimming took off 0 bases at V and 7 bases at J, with 12 bases between the two ends. The CDR3 covers 13 residues. From germline, CDR1 is GTSNPN and CDR2 SVGIG (reference sequence). The CDR3 loop reads CAWSVPGAGTQYF. Written as DNA, the CDR3 is TGTGCCTGGAGTGTACCTGGAGCGGGGACCCAGTACTTC.

The genes are TRBV5-1 and TRBJ1-1, with 12 bases lining up with TRBD1. V gave up 4 bases and J gave up 4 bases; unmatched junction bases: 17. Looked up from germline, CDR1 is SGHRS and CDR2 is YFSETQ. This CDR3 spans 19 amino acids. CDR3 nucleotide sequence: TGCGCCAGCAGCCCTGGGACAGGGGGCGAATGGGCTTTTAGCACTGAAGCTTTCTTT. Its translation is CASSPGTGGEWAFSTEAFF.

The table lists this clone with a count of one. One end of the junction varies from germline; a read error may be responsible. The DNA contains a base that is ambiguous or unread; its residue becomes X. The chain has TRBV29-1 and TRBJ2-5; D is perhaps TRBD1 (6 bases). The CDR3 is made up of 16 amino acids. Germline CDR1 reads SQVTM; CDR2 reads ANQGSEA. The CDR3 DNA follows: TGCAGYGTTGATAAAAGTGGGACATCTGGACAAGAGACCCAGTACTTC. Amino acid sequence: CXVDKSGTSGQETQYF. The CDR3 in full is CSVDKSGTSGQETQYF.

In DNA form, the CDR3 reads TGTGCCACCAGCAGAGACAGGGGCTATCAGCCCCAGCATTTT. Encoded protein: CATSRDRGYQPQHF. This sequence joins TRBV15 and TRBJ1-5; tentatively, D is TRBD1 (6 bases). This CDR3 spans 14 amino acids. V dropped 0 bases and J dropped 5 bases, with 8 bases sitting between them. Germline V gene lookup returns CDR1 LNHNV and CDR2 YYDKDF (reference sequence).

The genes are TRBV1 and TRBJ1-4. TRBV1 is marked as a pseudogene. The CDR3 runs 15 residues. CDR3 sequence (DNA): TGCGCCAGCAGCCAGGGGAGGGCGGCTAATGAAAAACTGTTTTTT. Amino acid sequence: CASSQGRAANEKLFF.

The chain uses TRBV19 and TRBJ1-5; maybe TRBD1 (6 bases). The V end was cut by 7 bases, the J end by 7 bases, with 17 bases between. The CDR3 has 14 amino acids. Germline lookup yields CDR1 LNHDA and CDR2 SQIVND (reference sequence). CDR3 region: CASTSLGGKQPQHF. DNA for the CDR3: TGTGCCAGTACCTCCTTAGGGGGGAAACAGCCCCAGCATTTT.

This clone occurred a few times. One end of the junction fails to match germline, which may point to a read error. The chain joins TRBV6-8 to TRBJ2-7, with 9 nucleotides matching TRBD1. This CDR3 has 12 residues. From germline, CDR1 is MNHGY and CDR2 SAAAGT. The CDR3 region is CASNYRGHEQYF. The CDR3 DNA is TGTGCCAGCAATTACAGGGGGCACGAGCAGTACTTC.

The sample holds a few counts of this clone. V usage is TRBV9 and J usage is TRBJ2-6; 11 bases are a match to TRBD2. This CDR3 spans 20 amino acids. Germline-derived CDR1 and CDR2 are SGDLS and YYNGEE. The J segment lost 0 bases and the V segment lost 6 bases, leaving 14 bases of the junction unmatched. The CDR3 nucleotides are TGTGCCAGCACCCAATCCGGGACTAGCGGTATTAGCTCTGGGGCCAACGTCCTGACTTTC. Translating it yields CASTQSGTSGISSGANVLTF.

About this clone itself: Relative to the germline gene, one junction end is altered; a read error may explain this. The CDR3 here is CASSIRTSGSIDTQYF. The CDR3 nucleotides read TGTGCCAGTAGTATACGGACTAGCGGGAGCATAGATACGCAGTATTTT. V is TRBV19 and J is TRBJ2-3, with 13 positions matching TRBD2. The CDR3 sequence is 16 residues long. Germline V lookup: CDR1 LNHDA, CDR2 SQIVND (reference sequence). Looking up the rest from reference TRBV19 and TRBJ2-3 gives the full variable domain: DGGITQSPKYLFRKEGQNVTLSCEQNLNHDAMYWYRQDPGQGLRLIYYSQIVNDFQKGDIAEGYSVSREKKESFPLTVTSAQKNPTAFYLCASSIRTSGSIDTQYFGPGTRLTVL.

The chain combines TRBV15 with TRBJ1-1, with TRBD1 identical over 9 bases. There are 15 residues in the CDR3. With 4 bases clipped from V and 1 base from J, the junction kept 4 bases outside the gene matches. Germline V gene lookup returns CDR1 LNHNV and CDR2 YYDKDF (reference sequence). Written as DNA, the CDR3 is TGTGCCACCAGCAAAAGGGACAGGGCGAACACTGAAGCTTTCTTT. It encodes CATSKRDRANTEAFF.

As regards this clone: At one boundary the junction diverges from the germline segment, which might be a read error. The J gene is TRBJ2-2, the V gene TRBV27; D is undetermined. Germline CDR1 MNHEY, CDR2 SMNVEV (reference sequence). The CDR3 length is 13 residues. In DNA form, the CDR3 reads TGTGCCACCAGTGATGAGAACACCGGGGAGCTGTTTTTT. Its protein is CATSDENTGELFF.

This clone has more than one count but fewer than ten. V usage is TRBV11-3 and J usage is TRBJ2-5, with D possibly being TRBD1 (6 bases). CDR1 is SGHNT, CDR2 YENEEA, per germline. The CDR3 spans 14 residues. The V end lost 5 bases, the J end lost 3 bases, and 13 bases lay between the germline ends. The CDR3 DNA follows: TGTGCCAGCAGCCCCCGGGACAATGAAGAGACCCAGTACTTC. Translated, it gives CASSPRDNEETQYF.

The gene calls are TRBV29-1 and TRBJ2-2; 8 positions agree with TRBD2. After removal of 4 bases from V and 3 bases from J, the junction contained 7 bases not matched to a gene. The germline gives CDR1 SQVTM, CDR2 ANQGSEA. This CDR3 is 15 amino acids long. The DNA of the CDR3 is TGCAGCGTTGTTCGCAGCGGGAGAGACACCGGGGAGCTGTTTTTT. Its protein product is CSVVRSGRDTGELFF.